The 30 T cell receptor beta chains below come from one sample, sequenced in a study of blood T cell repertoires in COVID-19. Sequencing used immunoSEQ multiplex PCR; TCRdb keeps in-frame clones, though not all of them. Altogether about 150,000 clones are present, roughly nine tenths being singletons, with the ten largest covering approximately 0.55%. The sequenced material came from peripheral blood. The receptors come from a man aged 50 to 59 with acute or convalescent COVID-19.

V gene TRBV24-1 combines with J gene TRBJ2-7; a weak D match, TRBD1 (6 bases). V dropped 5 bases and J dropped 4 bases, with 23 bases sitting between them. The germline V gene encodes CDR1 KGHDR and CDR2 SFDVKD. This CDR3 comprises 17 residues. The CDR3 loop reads CATSGGREARSGYEQYV. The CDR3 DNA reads TGTGCCACCAGTGGGGGGCGAGAGGCCCGCTCCGGGTACGAGCAGTACGTC.

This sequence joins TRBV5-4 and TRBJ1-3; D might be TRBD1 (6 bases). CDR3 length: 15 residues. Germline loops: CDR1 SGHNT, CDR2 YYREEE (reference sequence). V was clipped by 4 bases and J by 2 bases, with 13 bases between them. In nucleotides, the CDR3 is TGTGCCAGCAGCCGAAGCGGGACACCTGGAAACACCATATATTTT. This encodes CASSRSGTPGNTIYF.

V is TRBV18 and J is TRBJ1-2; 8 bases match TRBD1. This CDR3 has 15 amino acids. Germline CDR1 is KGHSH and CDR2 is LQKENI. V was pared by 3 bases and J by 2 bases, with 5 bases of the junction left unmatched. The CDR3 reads CASSPGDRGNYGYTF. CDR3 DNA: TGTGCCAGCTCACCTGGTGACAGGGGCAACTATGGCTACACCTTC.

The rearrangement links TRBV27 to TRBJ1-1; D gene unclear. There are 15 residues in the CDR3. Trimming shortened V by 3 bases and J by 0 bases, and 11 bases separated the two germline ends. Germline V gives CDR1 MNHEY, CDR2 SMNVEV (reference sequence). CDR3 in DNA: TGTGCCAGCAGTTTGGTCAGTCCGCTGAACACTGAAGCTTTCTTT. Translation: CASSLVSPLNTEAFF.

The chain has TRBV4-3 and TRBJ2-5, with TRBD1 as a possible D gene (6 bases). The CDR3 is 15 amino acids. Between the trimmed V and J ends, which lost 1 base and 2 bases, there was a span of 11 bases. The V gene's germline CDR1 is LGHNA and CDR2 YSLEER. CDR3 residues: CASSQANREQETQYF. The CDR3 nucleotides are TGCGCCAGCAGCCAAGCCAACAGGGAACAAGAGACCCAGTACTTC.

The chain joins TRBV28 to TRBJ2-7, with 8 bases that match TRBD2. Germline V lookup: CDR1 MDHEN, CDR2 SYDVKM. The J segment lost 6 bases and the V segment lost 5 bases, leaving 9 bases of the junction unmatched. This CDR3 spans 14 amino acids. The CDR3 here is CASSPGGDPTEQYF. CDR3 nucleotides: TGTGCCAGCAGTCCCGGGGGGGACCCTACCGAGCAGTACTTC.

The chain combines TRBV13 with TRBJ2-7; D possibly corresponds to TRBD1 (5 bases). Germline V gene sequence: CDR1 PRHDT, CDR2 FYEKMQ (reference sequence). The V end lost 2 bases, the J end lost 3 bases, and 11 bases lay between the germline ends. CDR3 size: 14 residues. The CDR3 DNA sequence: TGTGCCAGCAGCTTAAGGGGCAGGGACTACGAGCAGTACTTC. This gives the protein CASSLRGRDYEQYF. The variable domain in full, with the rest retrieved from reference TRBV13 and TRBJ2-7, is AAGVIQSPRHLIKEKRETATLKCYPIPRHDTVYWYQQGPGQDPQFLISFYEKMQSDKGSIPDRFSAQQFSDYHSELNMSSLELGDSALYFCASSLRGRDYEQYFGPGTRLTVT.

CDR3 in DNA: TGTGCCAGCTCACCAGGACTCCAAATCGGACAGGCTTTTCAGCCCCAGCATTTT. It translates to CASSPGLQIGQAFQPQHF. The chain uses TRBV18 and TRBJ1-5; 7 bases align to TRBD1. Germline values: CDR1 KGHSH, CDR2 LQKENI. The V and J ends lost 2 bases and 6 bases, in that order; junction bases with no gene match: 16. The CDR3 consists of 18 residues.

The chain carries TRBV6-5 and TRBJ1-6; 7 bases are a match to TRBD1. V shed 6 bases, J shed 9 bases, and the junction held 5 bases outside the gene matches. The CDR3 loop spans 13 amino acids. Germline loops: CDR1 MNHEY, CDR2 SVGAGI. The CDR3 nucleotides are TGTGCCAGCAGGCCGACAGGGTTTTCACCCCTCCACTTT. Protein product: CASRPTGFSPLHF.

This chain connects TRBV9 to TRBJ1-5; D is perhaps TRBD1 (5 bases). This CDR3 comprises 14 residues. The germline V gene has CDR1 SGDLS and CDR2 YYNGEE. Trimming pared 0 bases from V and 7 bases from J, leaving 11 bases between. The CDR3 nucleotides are TGTGCCAGCAGCGTAGGGCAGGGCCCACAGCCCCAGCATTTT. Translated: CASSVGQGPQPQHF.

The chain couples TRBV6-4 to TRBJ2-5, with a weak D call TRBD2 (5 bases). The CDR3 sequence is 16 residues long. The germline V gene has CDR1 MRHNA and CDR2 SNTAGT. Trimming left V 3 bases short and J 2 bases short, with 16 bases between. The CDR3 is CASSENGLERQETQYF. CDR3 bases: TGTGCCAGCAGTGAGAACGGACTCGAACGACAAGAGACCCAGTACTTC.

CDR3 in amino acids: CASSSLLAGGHEQFF. The CDR3 coding sequence is TGTGCCAGCAGCTCCCTACTAGCGGGGGGGCATGAGCAGTTCTTC. The rearrangement uses TRBV7-9 and TRBJ2-1; TRBD2 matches 13 bases. CDR3 length: 15 residues. The ends lost 4 bases at V and 8 bases at J; junction bases unmatched: 5. CDR1 SEHNR and CDR2 FQNEAQ come from the germline V gene (reference sequence).

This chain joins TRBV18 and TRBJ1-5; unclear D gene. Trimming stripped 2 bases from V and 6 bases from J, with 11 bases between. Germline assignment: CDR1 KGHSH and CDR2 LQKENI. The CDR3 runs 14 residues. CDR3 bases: TGTGCCAGCTCACCAGCGGCAGAGGGTCAGCCCCAGCATTTT. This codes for CASSPAAEGQPQHF.

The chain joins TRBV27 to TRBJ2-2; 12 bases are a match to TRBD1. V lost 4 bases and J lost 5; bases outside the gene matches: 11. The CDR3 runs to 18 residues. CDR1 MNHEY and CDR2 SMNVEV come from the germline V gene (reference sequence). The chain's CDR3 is CASSSGPGTGGKTGELFF. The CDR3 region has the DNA TGTGCCAGCAGTTCGGGACCCGGGACAGGGGGCAAGACCGGGGAGCTGTTTTTT.

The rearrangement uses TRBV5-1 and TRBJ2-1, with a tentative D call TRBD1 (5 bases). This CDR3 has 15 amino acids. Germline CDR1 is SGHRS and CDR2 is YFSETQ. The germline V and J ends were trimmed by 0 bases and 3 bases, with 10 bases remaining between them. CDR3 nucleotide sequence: TGCGCCAGCAGCTTGGGGGGCAGGGTCTACAATGAGCAGTTCTTC. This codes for CASSLGGRVYNEQFF.

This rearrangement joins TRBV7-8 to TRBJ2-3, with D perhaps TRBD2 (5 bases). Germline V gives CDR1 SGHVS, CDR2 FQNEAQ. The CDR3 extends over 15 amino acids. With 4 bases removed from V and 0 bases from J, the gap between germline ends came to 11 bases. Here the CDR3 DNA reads TGTGCCAGCAGCTCTGGACGGACTAGCACAGATACGCAGTATTTT. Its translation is CASSSGRTSTDTQYF.

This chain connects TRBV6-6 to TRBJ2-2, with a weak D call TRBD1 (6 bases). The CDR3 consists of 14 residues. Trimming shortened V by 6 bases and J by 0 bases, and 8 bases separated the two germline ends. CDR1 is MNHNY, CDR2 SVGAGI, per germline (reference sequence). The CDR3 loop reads CASRRTANTGELFF. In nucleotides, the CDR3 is TGTGCCAGCAGGAGGACAGCGAACACCGGGGAGCTGTTTTTT.

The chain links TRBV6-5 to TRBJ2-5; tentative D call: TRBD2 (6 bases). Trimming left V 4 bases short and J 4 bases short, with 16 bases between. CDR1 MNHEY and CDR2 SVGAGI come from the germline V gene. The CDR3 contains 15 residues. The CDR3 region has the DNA TGTGCCAGCAGTTTGAACGGTGCGGGGTCAGAGACCCAGTACTTC. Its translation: CASSLNGAGSETQYF.

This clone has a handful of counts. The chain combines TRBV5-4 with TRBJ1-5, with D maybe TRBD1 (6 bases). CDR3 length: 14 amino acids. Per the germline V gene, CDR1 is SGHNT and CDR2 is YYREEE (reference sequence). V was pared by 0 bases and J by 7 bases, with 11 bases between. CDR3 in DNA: TGTGCCAGCAGCTTGGCTGGGGGCGGGCAGCCCCAGCATTTT. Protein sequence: CASSLAGGGQPQHF.

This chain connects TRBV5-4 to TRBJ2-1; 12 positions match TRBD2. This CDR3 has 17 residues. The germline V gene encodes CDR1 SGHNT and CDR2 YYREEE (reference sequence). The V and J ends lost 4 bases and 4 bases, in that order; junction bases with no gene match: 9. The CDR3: CASSVRLAGVRYNEQFF. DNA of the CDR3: TGTGCCAGCAGCGTCAGACTAGCGGGAGTGAGGTACAATGAGCAGTTCTTC.

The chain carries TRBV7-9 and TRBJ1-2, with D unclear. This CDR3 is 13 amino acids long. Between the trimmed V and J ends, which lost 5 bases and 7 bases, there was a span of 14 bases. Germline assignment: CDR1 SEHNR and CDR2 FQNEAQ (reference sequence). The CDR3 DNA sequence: TGTGCCAGCAGCCCTGAATACACGGGTGGCTACACCTTC. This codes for CASSPEYTGGYTF.

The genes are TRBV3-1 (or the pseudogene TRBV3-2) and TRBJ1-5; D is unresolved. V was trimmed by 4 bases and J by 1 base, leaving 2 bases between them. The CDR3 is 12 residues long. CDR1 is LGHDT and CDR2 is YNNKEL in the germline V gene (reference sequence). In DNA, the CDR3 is TGTGCCAGCAGCCTAAGCAATCAGCCCCAGCATTTT. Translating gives CASSLSNQPQHF.

The CDR3 DNA follows: TGTGCCAGCAGTTTGGGTCCGCTAGCGGGGTACGAGCAGTACGTC. Its protein is CASSLGPLAGYEQYV. This chain connects TRBV28 to TRBJ2-7, with 9 bases matching TRBD2. CDR3 length: 15 amino acids. V shed 3 bases and J 4 bases; nucleotides not matched to a gene: 7. Germline assignment: CDR1 MDHEN and CDR2 SYDVKM.

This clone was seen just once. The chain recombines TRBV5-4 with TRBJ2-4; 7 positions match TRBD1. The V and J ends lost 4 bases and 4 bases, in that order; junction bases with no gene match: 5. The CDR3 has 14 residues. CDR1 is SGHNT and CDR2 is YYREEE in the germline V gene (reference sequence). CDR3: CASSRDSLKNIQYF. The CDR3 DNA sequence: TGTGCCAGCAGCCGGGACAGCTTGAAAAACATTCAGTACTTC.

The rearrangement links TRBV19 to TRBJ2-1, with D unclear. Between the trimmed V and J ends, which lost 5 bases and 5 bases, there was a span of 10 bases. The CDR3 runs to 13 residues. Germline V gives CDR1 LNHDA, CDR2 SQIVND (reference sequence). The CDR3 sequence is CASSAQSNNEQFF. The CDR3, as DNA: TGTGCCAGTAGTGCCCAGTCAAACAATGAGCAGTTCTTC.

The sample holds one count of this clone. CDR3 sequence: CASRAAGTGELFF. CDR3 DNA: TGTGCCAGCAGAGCTGCGGGCACCGGGGAGCTGTTTTTT. The chain recombines TRBV4-2 with TRBJ2-2; TRBD2 might be the D (5 bases). The CDR3 spans 13 residues. Germline V lookup: CDR1 LGHNA, CDR2 YNFKEQ. V lost 6 bases and J 4 bases, leaving 9 bases between the germline ends.

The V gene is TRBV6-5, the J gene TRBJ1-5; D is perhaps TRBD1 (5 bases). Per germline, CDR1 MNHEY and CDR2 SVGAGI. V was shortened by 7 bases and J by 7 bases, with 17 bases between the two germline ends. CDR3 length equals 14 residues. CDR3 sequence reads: CASTMGGGSQPQHF. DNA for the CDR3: TGTGCCAGCACCATGGGTGGGGGGAGCCAGCCCCAGCATTTT.

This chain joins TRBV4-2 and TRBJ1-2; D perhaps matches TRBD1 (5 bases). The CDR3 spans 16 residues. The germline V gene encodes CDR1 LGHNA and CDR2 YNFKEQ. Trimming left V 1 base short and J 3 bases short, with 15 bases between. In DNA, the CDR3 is TGTGCCAGCAGCCAAGCAGCAGGGTTTGATTACTATGGCTACACCTTC. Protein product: CASSQAAGFDYYGYTF.

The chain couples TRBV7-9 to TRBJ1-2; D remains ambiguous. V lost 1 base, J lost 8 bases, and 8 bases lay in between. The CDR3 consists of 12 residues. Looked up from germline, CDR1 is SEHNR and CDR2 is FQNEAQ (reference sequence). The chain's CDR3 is CASSLESLGYTF. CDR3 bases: TGTGCCAGCAGCTTAGAATCACTCGGCTACACCTTC.

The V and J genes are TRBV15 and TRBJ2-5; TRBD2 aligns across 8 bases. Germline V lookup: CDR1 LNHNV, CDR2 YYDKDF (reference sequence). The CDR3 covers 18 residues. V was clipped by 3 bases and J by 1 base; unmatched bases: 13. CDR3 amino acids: CATSRGGVAGGPQETQYF. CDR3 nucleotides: TGTGCCACCAGCAGGGGAGGAGTCGCGGGGGGCCCCCAAGAGACCCAGTACTTC.